Below, one TCR beta chain is given with its context. These data are taken from a study of blood T cell repertoires in COVID-19. Study summary: The United States, Italy and Spain were the sources of the acute and convalescent COVID-19 samples.

Original handling: Estimation of nucleated cell counts was performed using reference gene primer amplification. TCRdb keeps only in-frame clones here, not all; method: immunoSEQ multiplex PCR. V and J calls and clone size are those listed in that table; D and trimming were worked out from the DNA. The sample carries some 220,000 clones, around 84% recorded once. Sequenced sample: peripheral blood. The TCR was taken from a woman aged 60-70 years who had recovered from COVID-19.

CDR3 sequence reads: CASKNRALSYGYTF. The CDR3 DNA is TGTGCCAGCAAAAACAGGGCTCTAAGCTATGGCTACACCTTC. The V gene is TRBV6-5, the J gene TRBJ1-2, with a possible D match to TRBD1 (6 bases). This CDR3 contains 14 residues. V gave up 7 bases and J gave up 4 bases, with 16 bases separating them. CDR1 is MNHEY, CDR2 SVGAGI, per germline.